Following are 22 T cell receptor beta chains from one sample sequenced in a study of shared clonotypes between healthy human individuals (TCRdb year 2020). Libraries were constructed by the immunoSEQ multiplex PCR assay. Held by TCRdb, this immuneACCESS table contains in-frame sequences only and omits some clones. Under half of the omission traces to an unresolved V gene where checked; the cause of the rest is unknown. The sample has about 2.1 million clones on record, more than 85% of them singletons. The ten top clones hold around 1.7% of the sample. CD8 naive samples were CD45RO-negative cells positively selected for CCR7, giving a CD45RA+CCR7+ population that excluded TemRA cells. The source material was naive CD8+ T cells from PBMCs. Taken with the paper, the label for cell subset or site translates to: CD45RA+CCR7+. Every receptor here comes from a man aged 18-30 years in good health. Some clones in this sample may be carry-over from other donors' samples.

The chain employs TRBV5-1 and TRBJ2-1; 7 positions match TRBD1. CDR1 SGHRS and CDR2 YFSETQ come from the germline V gene. The CDR3 is made up of 15 amino acids. V was clipped by 6 bases and J by 4 bases; unmatched bases: 10. The CDR3 here is CASTTPGTAYNEQFF. In DNA, the CDR3 is TGCGCCAGCACCACGCCGGGGACAGCATACAATGAGCAGTTCTTC.

Here the CDR3 reads CASSFGWGPGELFF. The CDR3, as DNA: TGTGCCAGCAGCTTCGGGTGGGGACCCGGGGAGCTGTTTTTT. This chain uses TRBV5-6 with TRBJ2-2; D tentatively fits TRBD1 or TRBD2 (5 bases each). The CDR3 runs 14 residues. Trimming cost V 2 bases and J 6 bases, with 11 bases left between them. CDR1 is SGHDT and CDR2 is YYEEEE in the germline V gene.

This rearrangement joins TRBV19 to TRBJ1-1; D is uncertain. The CDR3 is 13 amino acids. V gave up 5 bases and J gave up 8 bases, with 15 bases separating them. Germline V lookup: CDR1 LNHDA, CDR2 SQIVND (reference sequence). The CDR3 sequence: CASSPGGPGEAFF. The CDR3, as DNA: TGTGCCAGTAGTCCCGGAGGCCCGGGGGAAGCTTTCTTT.

The genes are TRBV27 and TRBJ2-3, with D unclear. The length of the CDR3 is 13 residues. In germline, CDR1 is MNHEY, CDR2 SMNVEV (reference sequence). The V end was cut by 3 bases, the J end by 4 bases, with 8 bases between. The CDR3 region is CASSLPGADTQYF. DNA of the CDR3: TGTGCCAGCAGTTTGCCCGGAGCAGATACGCAGTATTTT.

J is TRBJ2-1 and V is TRBV11-1; D tentatively fits TRBD1 or TRBD2 (5 bases each). Germline loops: CDR1 SGHAT, CDR2 FQDESV (reference sequence). This CDR3 region has 16 residues. Trimming cost V 1 base and J 6 bases, with 16 bases left between them. As DNA, the CDR3 is TGTGCCAGCAGCTTAGGGGGCGGGCTACTCGGCAATGAGCAGTTCTTC. It encodes CASSLGGGLLGNEQFF. The whole variable domain, filled in from reference TRBV11-1 and TRBJ2-1, reads EAEVAQSPRYKITEKSQAVAFWCDPISGHATLYWYRQILGQGPELLVQFQDESVVDDSQLPKDRFSAERLKGVDSTLKIQPAELGDSAMYLCASSLGGGLLGNEQFFGPGTRLTVL.

The chain joins TRBV5-1 to TRBJ2-1; TRBD1 matches 9 bases. Germline-derived CDR1 and CDR2 are SGHRS and YFSETQ. V was pared by 4 bases and J by 2 bases, with 4 bases of the junction left unmatched. CDR3 length equals 15 residues. CDR3 residues: CASSHRQGAYNEQFF. In DNA, the CDR3 is TGCGCCAGCAGCCATAGACAGGGGGCCTACAATGAGCAGTTCTTC.

The chain has TRBV7-9 and TRBJ1-1; D is ambiguous. The CDR3 sequence is 15 residues long. Trimming took 2 bases from V and 4 from J, leaving 14 bases between them. Germline assignment: CDR1 SEHNR and CDR2 FQNEAQ (reference sequence). CDR3 loop: CASSLFGSGGTEAFF. DNA of the CDR3: TGTGCCAGCAGCTTATTCGGGTCCGGCGGCACTGAAGCTTTCTTT.

Comments on this clone: Other DNA sequences within the sample encode an identical CDR3. The rearrangement uses TRBV7-2 and TRBJ2-3; D is undetermined. V shed 5 bases and J shed 2 bases, with 11 bases lying between them. The CDR3 is made up of 14 amino acids. CDR1 SGHTA and CDR2 FQGNSA come from the germline V gene. The CDR3 loop reads CASSPRSSTDTQYF. CDR3 coding DNA: TGTGCCAGCAGCCCTCGGTCGTCCACAGATACGCAGTATTTT. Full variable domain (missing parts from reference TRBV7-2 and TRBJ2-3): GAGVSQSPSNKVTEKGKDVELRCDPISGHTALYWYRQSLGQGLEFLIYFQGNSAPDKSGLPSDRFSAERTGGSVSTLTIQRTQQEDSAVYLCASSPRSSTDTQYFGPGTRLTVL.

V is TRBV11-2 and J is TRBJ1-2; no clear D gene. The V and J ends lost 2 bases and 0 bases respectively, with 7 bases between them. The CDR3 is 14 amino acids. Germline assignment: CDR1 SGHAT and CDR2 FQNNGV. This CDR3 is CASSLLTANYGYTF. Written as DNA, the CDR3 is TGTGCCAGCAGCTTACTAACAGCTAACTATGGCTACACCTTC.

The chain employs TRBV6-5 and TRBJ1-1; D gene unclear. Germline CDR1 and CDR2: MNHEY and SVGAGI. V lost 1 base to trimming and J lost 5 bases, with 11 bases between them. This CDR3 is 14 amino acids long. CDR3 sequence: CASSYLPGWTEAFF. The CDR3 coding sequence is TGTGCCAGCAGTTACTTGCCGGGGTGGACTGAAGCTTTCTTT.

This chain links TRBV7-6 with TRBJ2-7, with 7 bases identical to TRBD1. The CDR3 totals 13 residues. Losses at the gene ends were 5 bases for V and 6 bases for J; bases not matched to a gene: 7. Germline V gene lookup returns CDR1 SGHVS and CDR2 FNYEAQ. DNA for the CDR3: TGTGCCAGCAGCCCTGGACAGGTAGCCGAGCAGTACTTC. Its protein product is CASSPGQVAEQYF.

This clone was seen just once. This chain joins TRBV27 and TRBJ1-2; unclear D gene. From germline, CDR1 is MNHEY and CDR2 SMNVEV (reference sequence). Trimming removed 7 bases at V and 9 bases at J, with 18 bases between. The CDR3 has 13 residues. CDR3 DNA sequence: TGTGCCAGCACCAACCTCCCCCCTAGCCGCTACACCTTC. This gives the protein CASTNLPPSRYTF.

J is TRBJ1-2 and V is TRBV6-5, with D uncertain. Germline V gene lookup returns CDR1 MNHEY and CDR2 SVGAGI. This CDR3 is 13 amino acids long. Trimming removed 6 bases at V and 3 bases at J, with 11 bases between. The CDR3 coding sequence is TGTGCCAGCAGGGCTCTGCGGGACTATGGCTACACCTTC. It yields the protein CASRALRDYGYTF.

The rearrangement joins TRBV2 to TRBJ2-1, with 10 bases fitting TRBD2. With V trimmed by 7 bases and J by 5 bases, 8 bases remained unmatched. The V gene's germline CDR1 is SNHLY and CDR2 FYNNEI. The CDR3 has 15 amino acids. The CDR3 nucleotides read TGTGCCAGCACTTACAGAGCGGGAGGGGACAATGAGCAGTTCTTC. This translates into CASTYRAGGDNEQFF.

V usage is TRBV7-6 and J usage is TRBJ2-4; 7 bases fit TRBD2. V dropped 3 bases and J dropped 7; count of bases not matched to a gene: 15. From germline, CDR1 is SGHVS and CDR2 FNYEAQ. The CDR3 runs 17 residues. CDR3 residues: CASSLFGTGGGTNIQYF. CDR3 bases: TGTGCCAGCAGCTTGTTCGGGACGGGGGGTGGTACGAACATTCAGTACTTC.

The J gene is TRBJ2-7, the V gene TRBV27, with 9 bases identical to TRBD1. Trimming removed 7 bases from V and 3 bases from J; junction bases left unmatched: 10. The CDR3 runs 15 residues. From germline, CDR1 is MNHEY and CDR2 SMNVEV (reference sequence). As DNA, the CDR3 is TGTGCCAGCAAATACAGGGACAGGGCTATCTACGAGCAGTACTTC. Translated: CASKYRDRAIYEQYF.

This chain uses TRBV6-5 with TRBJ1-5; no reliable D call. Trimming took off 2 bases at V and 4 bases at J, with 15 bases between the two ends. Germline values: CDR1 MNHEY, CDR2 SVGAGI. This CDR3 region has 16 residues. The CDR3: CASSYDPRGWNQPQHF. CDR3 coding DNA: TGTGCCAGCAGTTACGATCCCAGAGGCTGGAATCAGCCCCAGCATTTT.

This chain connects TRBV4-1 to TRBJ1-4; 7 bases fit TRBD1. With V trimmed by 1 base and J by 7 bases, 3 bases remained unmatched. This CDR3 has 14 residues. The germline CDR1 and CDR2 sequences are MGHRA and YSYEKL. Here the CDR3 reads CASSQGAGGEKLFF. DNA for the CDR3: TGCGCCAGCAGCCAAGGGGCAGGGGGTGAAAAACTGTTTTTT.

CDR3 in amino acids: CASSVASRASYNEQFF. CDR3 nucleotides: TGTGCCAGCAGCGTAGCATCCAGGGCCTCCTACAATGAGCAGTTCTTC. The J gene is TRBJ2-1, the V gene TRBV9, with D possibly matching TRBD1 (5 bases). Trimming removed 0 bases at V and 0 bases at J, with 10 bases between. This CDR3 comprises 16 residues. Germline CDR1 SGDLS, CDR2 YYNGEE. Based on the CDR3 plus reference TRBV9 and TRBJ2-1, the full variable domain is DSGVTQTPKHLITATGQRVTLRCSPRSGDLSVYWYQQSLDQGLQFLIQYYNGEERAKGNILERFSAQQFPDLHSELNLSSLELGDSALYFCASSVASRASYNEQFFGPGTRLTVL.

The chain recombines TRBV29-1 with TRBJ1-1; the D is unclear. Trimming pared 0 bases from V and 6 bases from J, leaving 17 bases between. Germline CDR1 reads SQVTM; CDR2 reads ANQGSEA. The CDR3 consists of 15 residues. The CDR3 reads CSVEDPSAPVPEAFF. CDR3 DNA sequence: TGCAGCGTTGAAGATCCGTCAGCCCCGGTCCCTGAAGCTTTCTTT.

The V gene is TRBV5-5, the J gene TRBJ1-5, with D unclear. Germline-derived CDR1 and CDR2 are SGHKS and YYEKEE (reference sequence). The CDR3 has 9 amino acids. V was pared by 9 bases and J by 7 bases, with 5 bases between. DNA for the CDR3: TGTGCCAACCCACAGCCCCAGCATTTT. Translating it yields CANPQPQHF.

This chain connects TRBV7-9 to TRBJ2-2; D may be TRBD1 or TRBD2 (6 bases each). This CDR3 contains 19 residues. Trimming removed 1 base at V and 0 bases at J, with 18 bases between. Germline CDR1 and CDR2: SEHNR and FQNEAQ (reference sequence). CDR3 DNA: TGTGCCAGCAGCTTAGAGGGGGGCGGAATTATTCCGAACACCGGGGAGCTGTTTTTT. Its translation: CASSLEGGGIIPNTGELFF.